The rows below give T cell receptor beta chains drawn from one sample of a study of T cell changes during pregnancy in multiple sclerosis. TCRdb's copy holds only in-frame clones and misses some; the assay was immunoSEQ multiplex PCR. The sample yields approximately 92,000 clones, approximately 93% seen once. The starting material was peripheral blood, obtained after pregnancy. These TCRs come from a female donor with multiple sclerosis, enrolled in a pregnancy study. Both conserved end residues are part of each CDR3. The D gene is left open where the match is weak.

D	V	J	DNA	CDR3
NA	TRBV5-5	TRBJ1-4	TGTGCCAGCACCCTCAGCGGGTCTAATGAAAAACTGTTTTTT	CASTLSGSNEKLFF
NA	TRBV6-1	TRBJ1-2	TGTGCCAGCAGTGAGGGCATGAAATATGGCTACACCTTC	CASSEGMKYGYTF
TRBD1	TRBV15	TRBJ2-7	TGTGCCACCAGCAGCCGGGACAGGGGGTCCTACGAGCAGTACTTC	CATSSRDRGSYEQYF
NA	TRBV6-1	TRBJ1-2	TGTGCCAGCAGTGAACACAGGGCCAGGGGTGGCTACACCTTC	CASSEHRARGGYTF
NA	TRBV30	TRBJ1-2	TGTGCCTGGAGTGTACGGAGGGTTAACTATGGCTACACCTTC	CAWSVRRVNYGYTF
NA	TRBV6-4	TRBJ1-2	TGTGCCAGCAGTGACTCCCCTTCCAGGCCCCTCTATGGCTACACCTTC	CASSDSPSRPLYGYTF
NA	TRBV6-4	TRBJ2-1	TGTGCCAGCAGTGACTCTATATACAATGAGCAGTTCTTC	CASSDSIYNEQFF
NA	TRBV4-3	TRBJ1-1	TGCGCCAGCAGCCCCTCACAGGAGTGGCCTGAAGCTTTCTTT	CASSPSQEWPEAFF
NA	TRBV6-1	TRBJ2-7	TGTGCCAGCAGTGAGTACCGGGGAGGTTACGAGCAGTACTTC	CASSEYRGGYEQYF
NA	TRBV21-1	TRBJ1-5	TGTGCCAGCAGCCCGACTTGGACAGGATATAGCAATCAGCCCCAGCATTTT	CASSPTWTGYSNQPQHF
NA	TRBV28	TRBJ2-7	TGTGCCAGCAGTTCCTCCTACTCTTCCTACGAGCAGTACTTC	CASSSSYSSYEQYF